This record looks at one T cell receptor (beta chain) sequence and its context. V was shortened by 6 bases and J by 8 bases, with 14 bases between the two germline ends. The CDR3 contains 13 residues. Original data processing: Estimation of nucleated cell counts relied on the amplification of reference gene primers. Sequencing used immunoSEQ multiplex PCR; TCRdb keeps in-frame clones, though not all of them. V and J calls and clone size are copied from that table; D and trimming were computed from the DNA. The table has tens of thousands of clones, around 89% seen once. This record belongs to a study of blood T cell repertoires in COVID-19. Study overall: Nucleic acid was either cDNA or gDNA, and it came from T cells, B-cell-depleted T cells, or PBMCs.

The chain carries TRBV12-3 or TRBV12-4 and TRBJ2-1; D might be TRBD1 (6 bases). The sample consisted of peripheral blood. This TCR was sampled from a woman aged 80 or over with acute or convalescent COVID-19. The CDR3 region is CASSLQGLDEQFF. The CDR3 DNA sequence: TGTGCCAGCAGCCTACAGGGTTTGGATGAGCAGTTCTTC.